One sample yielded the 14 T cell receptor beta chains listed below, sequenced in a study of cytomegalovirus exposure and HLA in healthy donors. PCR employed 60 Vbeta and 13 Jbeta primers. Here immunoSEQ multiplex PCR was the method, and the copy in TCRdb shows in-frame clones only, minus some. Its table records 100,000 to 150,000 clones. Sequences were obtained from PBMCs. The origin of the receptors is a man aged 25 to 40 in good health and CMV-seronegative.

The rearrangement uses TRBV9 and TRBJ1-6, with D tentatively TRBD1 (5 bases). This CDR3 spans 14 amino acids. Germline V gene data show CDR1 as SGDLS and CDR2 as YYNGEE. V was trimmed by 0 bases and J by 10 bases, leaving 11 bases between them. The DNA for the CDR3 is TGTGCCAGCAGCGTAGGAGGGGAGGGCTCACCCCTCCACTTT. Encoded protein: CASSVGGEGSPLHF.

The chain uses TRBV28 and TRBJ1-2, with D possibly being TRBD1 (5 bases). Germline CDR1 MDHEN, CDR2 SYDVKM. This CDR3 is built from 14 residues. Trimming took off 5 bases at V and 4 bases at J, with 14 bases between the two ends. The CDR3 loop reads CASSLGDRSYGYTF. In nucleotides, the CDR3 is TGTGCCAGCAGTCTAGGGGATCGGAGCTATGGCTACACCTTC.

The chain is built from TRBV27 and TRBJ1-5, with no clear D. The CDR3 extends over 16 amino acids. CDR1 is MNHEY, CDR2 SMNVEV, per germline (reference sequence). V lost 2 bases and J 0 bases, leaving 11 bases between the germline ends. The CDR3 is CASSLKPPNSNQPQHF. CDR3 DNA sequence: TGTGCCAGCAGTTTAAAGCCACCGAATAGCAATCAGCCCCAGCATTTT.

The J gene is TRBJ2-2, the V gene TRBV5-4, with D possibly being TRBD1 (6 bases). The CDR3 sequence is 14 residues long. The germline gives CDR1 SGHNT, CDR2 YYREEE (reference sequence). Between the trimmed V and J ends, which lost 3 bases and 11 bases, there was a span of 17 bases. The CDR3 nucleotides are TGTGCCAGCAGCTCCATAGACAGGAATGAAGAGCTGTTTTTT. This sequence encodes CASSSIDRNEELFF.

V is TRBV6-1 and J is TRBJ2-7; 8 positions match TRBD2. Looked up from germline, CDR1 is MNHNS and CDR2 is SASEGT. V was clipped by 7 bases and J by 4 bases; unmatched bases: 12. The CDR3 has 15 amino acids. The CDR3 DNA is TGTGCCAGCAATTCCGGGAGGGTAGGTTCTTACGAGCAGTACTTC. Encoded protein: CASNSGRVGSYEQYF.

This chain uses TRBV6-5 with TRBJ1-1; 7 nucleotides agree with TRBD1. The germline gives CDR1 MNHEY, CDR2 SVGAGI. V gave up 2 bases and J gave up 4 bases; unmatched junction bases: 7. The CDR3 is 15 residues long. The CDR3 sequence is CASSYGQEPSTEAFF. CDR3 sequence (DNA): TGTGCCAGCAGTTACGGACAGGAGCCCAGCACTGAAGCTTTCTTT.

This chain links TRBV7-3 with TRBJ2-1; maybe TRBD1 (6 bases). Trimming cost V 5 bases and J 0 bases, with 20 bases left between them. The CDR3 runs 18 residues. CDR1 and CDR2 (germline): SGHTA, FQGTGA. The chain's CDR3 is CASSTNSGTPSSYNEQFF. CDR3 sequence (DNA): TGTGCCAGCAGCACCAACTCCGGGACACCTAGCTCCTACAATGAGCAGTTCTTC.

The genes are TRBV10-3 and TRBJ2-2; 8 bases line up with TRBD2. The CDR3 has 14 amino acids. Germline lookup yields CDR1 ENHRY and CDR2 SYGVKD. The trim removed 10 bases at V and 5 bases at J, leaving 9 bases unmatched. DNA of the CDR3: TGTGCCAACCAAGCGGGAGACGGGACCGGGGAGCTGTTTTTT. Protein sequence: CANQAGDGTGELFF.

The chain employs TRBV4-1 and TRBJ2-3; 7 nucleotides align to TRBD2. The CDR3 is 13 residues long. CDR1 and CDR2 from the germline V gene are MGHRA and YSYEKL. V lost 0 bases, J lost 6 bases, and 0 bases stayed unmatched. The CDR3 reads CASSQEGGDTQYF. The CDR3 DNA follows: TGCGCCAGCAGCCAAGAGGGAGGGGATACGCAGTATTTT.

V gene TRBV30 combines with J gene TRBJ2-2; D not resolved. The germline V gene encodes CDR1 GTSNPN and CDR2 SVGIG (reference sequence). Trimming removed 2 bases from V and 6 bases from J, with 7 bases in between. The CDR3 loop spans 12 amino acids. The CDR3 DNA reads TGTGCCTGGAGTCCCGGGTCCGGGGAGCTGTTTTTT. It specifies CAWSPGSGELFF.

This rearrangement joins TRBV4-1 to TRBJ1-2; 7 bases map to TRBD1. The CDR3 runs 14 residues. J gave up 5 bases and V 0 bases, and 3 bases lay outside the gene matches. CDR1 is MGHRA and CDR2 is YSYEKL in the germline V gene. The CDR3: CASSQDSGGYGYTF. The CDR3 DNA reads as TGCGCCAGCAGCCAAGATTCAGGGGGTTATGGCTACACCTTC.

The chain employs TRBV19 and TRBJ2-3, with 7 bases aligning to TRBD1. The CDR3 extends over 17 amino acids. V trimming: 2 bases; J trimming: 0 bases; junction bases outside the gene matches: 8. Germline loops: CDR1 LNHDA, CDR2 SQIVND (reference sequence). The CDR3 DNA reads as TGTGCCAGTAGTATAATTTGGTTGGGACAGAGCACAGATACGCAGTATTTT. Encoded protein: CASSIIWLGQSTDTQYF.

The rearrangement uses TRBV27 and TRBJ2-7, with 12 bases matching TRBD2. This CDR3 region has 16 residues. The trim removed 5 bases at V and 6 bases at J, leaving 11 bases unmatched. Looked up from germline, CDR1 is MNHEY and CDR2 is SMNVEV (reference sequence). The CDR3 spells CASSATSGSRPGEQYF. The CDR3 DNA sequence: TGTGCCAGCAGTGCGACTAGCGGGAGCCGACCGGGCGAGCAGTACTTC.

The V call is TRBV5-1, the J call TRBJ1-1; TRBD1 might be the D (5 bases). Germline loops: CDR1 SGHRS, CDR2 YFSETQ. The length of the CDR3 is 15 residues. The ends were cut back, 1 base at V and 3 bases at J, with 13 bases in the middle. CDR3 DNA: TGCGCCAGCAGCTTGTGGAGGGGAGGTGACACTGAAGCTTTCTTT. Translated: CASSLWRGGDTEAFF.